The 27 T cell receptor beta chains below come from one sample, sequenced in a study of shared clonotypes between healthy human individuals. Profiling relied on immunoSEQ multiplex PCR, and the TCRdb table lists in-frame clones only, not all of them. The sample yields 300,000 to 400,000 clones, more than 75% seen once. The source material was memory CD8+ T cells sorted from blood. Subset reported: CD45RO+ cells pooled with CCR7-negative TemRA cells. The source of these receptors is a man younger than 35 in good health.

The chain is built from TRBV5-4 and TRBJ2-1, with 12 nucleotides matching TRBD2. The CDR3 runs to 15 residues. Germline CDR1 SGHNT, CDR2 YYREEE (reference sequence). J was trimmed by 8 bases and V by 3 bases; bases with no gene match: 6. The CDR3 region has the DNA TGTGCCAGCAGCTCCACTAGCGGGAGGCAGGATGAGCAGTTCTTC. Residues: CASSSTSGRQDEQFF.

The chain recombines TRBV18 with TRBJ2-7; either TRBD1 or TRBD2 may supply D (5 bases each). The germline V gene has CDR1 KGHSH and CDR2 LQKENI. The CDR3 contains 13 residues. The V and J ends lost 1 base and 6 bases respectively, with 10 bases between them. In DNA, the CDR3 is TGTGCCAGCTCACCACGGGACCAAGCCGAGCAGTACTTC. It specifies CASSPRDQAEQYF. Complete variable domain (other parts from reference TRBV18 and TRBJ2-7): NAGVMQNPRHLVRRRGQEARLRCSPMKGHSHVYWYRQLPEEGLKFMVYLQKENIIDESGMPKERFSAEFPKEGPSILRIQQVVRGDSAAYFCASSPRDQAEQYFGPGTRLTVT.

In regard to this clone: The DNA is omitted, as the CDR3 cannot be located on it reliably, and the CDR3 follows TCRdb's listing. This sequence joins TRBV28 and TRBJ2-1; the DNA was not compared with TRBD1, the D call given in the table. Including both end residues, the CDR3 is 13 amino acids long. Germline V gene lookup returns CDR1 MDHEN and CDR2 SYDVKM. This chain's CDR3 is CASSFLENRFRFF.

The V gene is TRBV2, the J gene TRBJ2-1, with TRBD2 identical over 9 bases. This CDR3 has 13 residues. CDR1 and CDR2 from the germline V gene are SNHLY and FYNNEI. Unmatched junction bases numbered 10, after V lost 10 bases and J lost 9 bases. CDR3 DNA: TGTGCCATCGGGGGACTAGCAGGCGGTGAGCAGTTCTTC. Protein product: CAIGGLAGGEQFF. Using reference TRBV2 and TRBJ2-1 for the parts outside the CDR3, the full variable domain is EPEVTQTPSHQVTQMGQEVILRCVPISNHLYFYWYRQILGQKVEFLVSFYNNEISEKSEIFDDQFSVERPDGSNFTLKIRSTKLEDSAMYFCAIGGLAGGEQFFGPGTRLTVL.

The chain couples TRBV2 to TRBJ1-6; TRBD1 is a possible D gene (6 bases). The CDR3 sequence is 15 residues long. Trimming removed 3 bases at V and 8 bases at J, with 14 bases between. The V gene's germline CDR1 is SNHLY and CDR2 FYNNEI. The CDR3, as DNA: TGTGCCAGCAGTGAGGGGTGGCAGGGGTATTCACCCCTCCACTTT. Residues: CASSEGWQGYSPLHF.

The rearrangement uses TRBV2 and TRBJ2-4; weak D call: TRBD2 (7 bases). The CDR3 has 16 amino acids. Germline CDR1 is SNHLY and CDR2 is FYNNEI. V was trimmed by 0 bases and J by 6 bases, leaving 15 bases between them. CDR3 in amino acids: CASSEAPAGAINIQYF. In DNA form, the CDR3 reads TGTGCCAGCAGTGAAGCCCCGGCGGGGGCTATAAACATTCAGTACTTC.

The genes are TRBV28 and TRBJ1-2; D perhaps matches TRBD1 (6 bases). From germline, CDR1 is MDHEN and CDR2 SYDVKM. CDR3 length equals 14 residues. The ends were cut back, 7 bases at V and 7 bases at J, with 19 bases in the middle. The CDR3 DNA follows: TGTGCCAGCAACTCAGAGGGGGTTCCTCGTGGCTACACCTTC. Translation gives CASNSEGVPRGYTF.

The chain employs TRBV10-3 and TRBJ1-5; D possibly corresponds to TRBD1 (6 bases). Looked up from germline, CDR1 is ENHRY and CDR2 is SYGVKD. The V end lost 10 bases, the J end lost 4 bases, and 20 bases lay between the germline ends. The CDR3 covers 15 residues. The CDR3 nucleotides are TGTGCCACCGGCCCACCGGACAGCTTTAATCAGCCCCAGCATTTT. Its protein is CATGPPDSFNQPQHF.

CDR3 sequence reads: CASSFIKRGCEQFF. In DNA, the CDR3 is TGCGCCAGCAGCTTTATCAAGCGGGGTTGTGAGCAGTTCTTC. This sequence joins TRBV5-1 and TRBJ2-1; 7 bases line up with TRBD2. The ends lost 2 bases at V and 9 bases at J; junction bases unmatched: 8. Germline V gene data show CDR1 as SGHRS and CDR2 as YFSETQ. The CDR3 sequence is 14 residues long.

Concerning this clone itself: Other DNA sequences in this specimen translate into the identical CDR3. Here the CDR3 DNA reads TGTGCCAGCAGCGTAGCCCAGGGCGGATACGAGCAGTACTTC. Translating gives CASSVAQGGYEQYF. This rearrangement joins TRBV9 to TRBJ2-7; a weak D match, TRBD1 (5 bases). The V gene's germline CDR1 is SGDLS and CDR2 YYNGEE. The CDR3 length is 14 residues. Trimming stripped 0 bases from V and 4 bases from J, with 11 bases between.

The CDR3 spells CAWNAGWEQYF. The CDR3 region has the DNA TGTGCCTGGAACGCAGGGTGGGAGCAGTACTTC. The chain couples TRBV30 to TRBJ2-7, with D tentatively TRBD1 (5 bases). CDR1 and CDR2 (germline): GTSNPN, SVGIG (reference sequence). The length of the CDR3 is 11 residues. The V end lost 4 bases, the J end lost 7 bases, and 11 bases lay between the germline ends. Drawing the rest from reference TRBV30 and TRBJ2-7, the complete variable domain is SQTIHQWPATLVQPVGSPLSLECTVEGTSNPNLYWYRQAAGRGLQLLFYSVGIGQISSEVPQNLSASRPQDRQFILSSKKLLLSDSGFYLCAWNAGWEQYFGPGTRLTVT.

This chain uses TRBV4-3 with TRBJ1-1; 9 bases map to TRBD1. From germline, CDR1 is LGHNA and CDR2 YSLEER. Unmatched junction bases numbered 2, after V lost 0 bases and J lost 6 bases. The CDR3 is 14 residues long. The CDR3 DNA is TGCGCCAGCAGCCAAGAGTGGGACAGGGCTGAAGCTTTCTTT. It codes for CASSQEWDRAEAFF.

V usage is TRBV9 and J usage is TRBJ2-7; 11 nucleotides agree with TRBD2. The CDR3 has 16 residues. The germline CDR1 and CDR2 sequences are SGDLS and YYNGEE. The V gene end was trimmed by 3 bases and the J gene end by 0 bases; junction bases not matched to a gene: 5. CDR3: CASSAGTSGSSYEQYF. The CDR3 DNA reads TGTGCCAGCAGCGCTGGGACTAGCGGCAGCTCCTACGAGCAGTACTTC. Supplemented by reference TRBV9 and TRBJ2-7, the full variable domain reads DSGVTQTPKHLITATGQRVTLRCSPRSGDLSVYWYQQSLDQGLQFLIQYYNGEERAKGNILERFSAQQFPDLHSELNLSSLELGDSALYFCASSAGTSGSSYEQYFGPGTRLTVT.

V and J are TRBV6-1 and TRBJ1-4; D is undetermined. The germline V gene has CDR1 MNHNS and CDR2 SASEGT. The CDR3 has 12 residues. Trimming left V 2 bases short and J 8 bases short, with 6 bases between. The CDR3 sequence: CASSEFEEKLFF. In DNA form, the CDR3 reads TGTGCCAGCAGTGAATTTGAGGAAAAACTGTTTTTT.

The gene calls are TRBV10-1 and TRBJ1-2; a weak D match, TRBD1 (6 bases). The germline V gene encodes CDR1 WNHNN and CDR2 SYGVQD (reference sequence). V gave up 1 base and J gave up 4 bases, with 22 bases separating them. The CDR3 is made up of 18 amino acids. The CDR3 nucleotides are TGCGCCAGCAGTGAGTTATCAAAACAGGGTGAGGGTGGCTATGGCTACACCTTC. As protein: CASSELSKQGEGGYGYTF.

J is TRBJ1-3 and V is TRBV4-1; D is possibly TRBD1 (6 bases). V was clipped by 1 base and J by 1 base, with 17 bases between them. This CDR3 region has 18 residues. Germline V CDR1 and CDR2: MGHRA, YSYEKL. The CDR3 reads CASSQAIFVQGSGNTIYF. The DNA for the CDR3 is TGCGCCAGCAGCCAAGCTATATTTGTTCAGGGGTCTGGAAACACCATATATTTT.

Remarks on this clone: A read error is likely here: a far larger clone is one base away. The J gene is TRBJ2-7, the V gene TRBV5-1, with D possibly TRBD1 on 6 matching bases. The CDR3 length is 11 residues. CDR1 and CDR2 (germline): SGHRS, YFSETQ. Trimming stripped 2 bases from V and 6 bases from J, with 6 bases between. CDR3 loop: CASSLGGEQYF. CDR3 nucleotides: TGCGCCAGCAGCTTAGGGGGCGAGCAGTACTTC.

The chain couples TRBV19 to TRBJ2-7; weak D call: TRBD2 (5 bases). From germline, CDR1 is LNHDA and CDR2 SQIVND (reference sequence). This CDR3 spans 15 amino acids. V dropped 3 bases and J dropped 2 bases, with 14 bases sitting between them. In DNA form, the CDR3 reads TGTGCCAGTAGTATTTTCTTCGGGGAGACCTACGAGCAGTACTTC. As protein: CASSIFFGETYEQYF.

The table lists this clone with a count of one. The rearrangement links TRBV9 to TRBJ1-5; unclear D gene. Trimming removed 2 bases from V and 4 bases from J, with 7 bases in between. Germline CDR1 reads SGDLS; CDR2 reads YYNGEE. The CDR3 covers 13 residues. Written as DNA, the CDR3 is TGTGCCAGCAGCGTCAACATAAATCAGCCCCAGCATTTT. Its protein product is CASSVNINQPQHF.

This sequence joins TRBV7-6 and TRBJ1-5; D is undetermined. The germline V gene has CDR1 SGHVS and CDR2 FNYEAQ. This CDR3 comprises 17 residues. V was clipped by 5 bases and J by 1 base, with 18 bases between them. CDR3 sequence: CASSPGGGMPSNQPQHF. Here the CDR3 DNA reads TGTGCCAGCAGCCCGGGAGGCGGAATGCCCAGCAATCAGCCCCAGCATTTT. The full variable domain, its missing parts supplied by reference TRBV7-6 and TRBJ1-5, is GAGVSQSPRYKVTKRGQDVALRCDPISGHVSLYWYRQALGQGPEFLTYFNYEAQQDKSGLPNDRFSAERPEGSISTLTIQRTEQRDSAMYRCASSPGGGMPSNQPQHFGDGTRLSIL.

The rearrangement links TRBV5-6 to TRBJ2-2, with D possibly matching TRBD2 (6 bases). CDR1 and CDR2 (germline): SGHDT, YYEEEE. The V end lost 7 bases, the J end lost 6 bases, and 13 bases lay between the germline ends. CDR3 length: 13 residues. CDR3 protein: CASAEGGAGELFF. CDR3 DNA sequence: TGTGCCAGCGCGGAAGGCGGGGCCGGGGAGCTGTTTTTT.

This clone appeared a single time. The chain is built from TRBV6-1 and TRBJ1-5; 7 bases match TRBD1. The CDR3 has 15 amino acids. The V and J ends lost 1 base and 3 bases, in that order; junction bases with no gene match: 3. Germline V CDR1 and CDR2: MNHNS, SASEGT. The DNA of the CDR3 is TGTGCCAGCAGTGAAGGAGGACAGGTCAATCAGCCCCAGCATTTT. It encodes CASSEGGQVNQPQHF.

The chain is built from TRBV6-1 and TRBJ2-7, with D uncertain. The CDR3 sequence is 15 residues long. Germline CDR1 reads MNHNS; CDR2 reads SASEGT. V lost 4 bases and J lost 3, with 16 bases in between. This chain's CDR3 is CASSGVPFTYYEQYF. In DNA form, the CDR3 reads TGTGCCAGCAGTGGGGTGCCTTTTACCTACTACGAGCAGTACTTC.

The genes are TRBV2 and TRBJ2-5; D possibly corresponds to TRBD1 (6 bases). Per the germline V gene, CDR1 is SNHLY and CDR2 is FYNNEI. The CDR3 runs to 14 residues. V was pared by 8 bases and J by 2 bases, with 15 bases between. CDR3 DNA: TGTGCCAGCCGATCGGACAGCCAGCAAGAGACCCAGTACTTC. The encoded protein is CASRSDSQQETQYF.

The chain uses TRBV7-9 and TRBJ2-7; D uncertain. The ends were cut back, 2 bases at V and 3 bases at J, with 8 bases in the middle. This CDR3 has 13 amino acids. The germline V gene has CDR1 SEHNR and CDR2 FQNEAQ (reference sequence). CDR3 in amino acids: CASSLPNSYEQYF. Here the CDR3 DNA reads TGTGCCAGCAGCTTACCGAACAGCTACGAGCAGTACTTC.

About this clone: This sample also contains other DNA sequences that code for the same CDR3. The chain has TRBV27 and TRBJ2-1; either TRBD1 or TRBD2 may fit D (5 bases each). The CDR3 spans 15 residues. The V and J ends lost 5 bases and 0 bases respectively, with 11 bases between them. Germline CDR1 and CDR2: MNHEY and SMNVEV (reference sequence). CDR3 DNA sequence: TGTGCCAGCAGTCCGGGACCAGGCTCCTACAATGAGCAGTTCTTC. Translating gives CASSPGPGSYNEQFF.

The CDR3 is CATFEGAETQYF. Written as DNA, the CDR3 is TGTGCCACCTTCGAGGGAGCCGAGACCCAGTACTTC. The rearrangement links TRBV6-5 to TRBJ2-5; tentative D call: TRBD2 (5 bases). Germline assignment: CDR1 MNHEY and CDR2 SVGAGI. The V end lost 10 bases, the J end lost 5 bases, and 14 bases lay between the germline ends. This CDR3 is 12 amino acids long.